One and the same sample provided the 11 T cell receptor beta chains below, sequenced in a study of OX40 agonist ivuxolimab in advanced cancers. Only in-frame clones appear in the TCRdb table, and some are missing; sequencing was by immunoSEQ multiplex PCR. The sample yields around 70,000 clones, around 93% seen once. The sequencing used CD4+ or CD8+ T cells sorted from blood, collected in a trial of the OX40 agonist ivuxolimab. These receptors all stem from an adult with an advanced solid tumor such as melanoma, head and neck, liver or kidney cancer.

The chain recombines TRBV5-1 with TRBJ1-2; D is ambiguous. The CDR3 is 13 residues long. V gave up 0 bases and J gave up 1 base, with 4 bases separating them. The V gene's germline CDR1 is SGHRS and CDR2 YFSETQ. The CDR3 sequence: CASSLADNYGYTF. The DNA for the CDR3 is TGCGCCAGCAGCTTGGCAGATAACTATGGCTACACCTTC.

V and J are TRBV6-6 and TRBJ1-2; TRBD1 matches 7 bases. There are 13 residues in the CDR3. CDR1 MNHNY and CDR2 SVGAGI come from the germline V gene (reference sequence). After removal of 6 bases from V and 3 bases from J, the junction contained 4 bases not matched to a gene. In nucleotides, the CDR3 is TGTGCCAGCAGCGATACAGGGGACTATGGCTACACCTTC. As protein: CASSDTGDYGYTF.

The CDR3 DNA reads as TGTGCCAGCAGTGGGGACAGGGCACACAATGAGCAGTTCTTC. It yields the protein CASSGDRAHNEQFF. The rearrangement links TRBV2 to TRBJ2-1; 9 bases agree with TRBD1. The V gene's germline CDR1 is SNHLY and CDR2 FYNNEI. The CDR3 sequence is 14 residues long. The V and J ends lost 4 bases and 5 bases, in that order; junction bases with no gene match: 3.

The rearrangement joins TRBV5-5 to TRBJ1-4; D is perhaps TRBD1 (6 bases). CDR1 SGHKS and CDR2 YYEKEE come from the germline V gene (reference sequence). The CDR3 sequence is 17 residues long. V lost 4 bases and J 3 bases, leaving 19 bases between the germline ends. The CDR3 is CASSPRWGAGSNEKLFF. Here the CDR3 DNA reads TGTGCCAGCAGCCCCAGGTGGGGGGCAGGGTCTAATGAAAAACTGTTTTTT.

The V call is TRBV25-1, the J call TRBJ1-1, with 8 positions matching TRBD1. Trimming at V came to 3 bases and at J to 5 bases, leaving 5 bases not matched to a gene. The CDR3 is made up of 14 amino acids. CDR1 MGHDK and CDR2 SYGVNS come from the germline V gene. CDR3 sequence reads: CASSDYRGRTEAFF. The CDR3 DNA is TGTGCCAGCAGTGACTACAGGGGGAGAACTGAAGCTTTCTTT.

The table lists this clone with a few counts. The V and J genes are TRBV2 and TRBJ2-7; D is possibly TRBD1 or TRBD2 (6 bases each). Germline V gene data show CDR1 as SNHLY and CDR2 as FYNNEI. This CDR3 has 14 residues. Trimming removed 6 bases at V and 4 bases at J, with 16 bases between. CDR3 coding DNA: TGTGCCAGCAGATACGGTGGGGGGCTTTACGAGCAGTACTTC. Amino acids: CASRYGGGLYEQYF.

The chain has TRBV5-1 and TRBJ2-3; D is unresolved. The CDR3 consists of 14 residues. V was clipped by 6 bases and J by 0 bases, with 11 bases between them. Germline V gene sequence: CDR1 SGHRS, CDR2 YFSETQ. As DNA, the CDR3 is TGCGCCAGCACTGACGGAACTAGCACAGATACGCAGTATTTT. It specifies CASTDGTSTDTQYF.

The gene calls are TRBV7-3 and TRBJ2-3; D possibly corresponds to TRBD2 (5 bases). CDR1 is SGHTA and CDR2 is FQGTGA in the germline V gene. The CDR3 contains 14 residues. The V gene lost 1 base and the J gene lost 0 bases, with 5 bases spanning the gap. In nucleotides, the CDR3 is TGTGCCAGCAGCTTAAGAGGGAGCACAGATACGCAGTATTTT. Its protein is CASSLRGSTDTQYF.

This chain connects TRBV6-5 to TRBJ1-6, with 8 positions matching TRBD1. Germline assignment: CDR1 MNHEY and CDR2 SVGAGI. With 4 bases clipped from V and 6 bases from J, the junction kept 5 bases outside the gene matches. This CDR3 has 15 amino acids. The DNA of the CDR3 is TGTGCCAGCAGTTTCAGGGGGCTCGGTAATTCACCCCTCCACTTT. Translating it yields CASSFRGLGNSPLHF.

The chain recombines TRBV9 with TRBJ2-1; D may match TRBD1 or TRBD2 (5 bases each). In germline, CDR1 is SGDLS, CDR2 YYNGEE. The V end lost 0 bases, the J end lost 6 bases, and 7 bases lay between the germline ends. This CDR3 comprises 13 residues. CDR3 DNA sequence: TGTGCCAGCAGCGTAGGGGGGAGCAATGAGCAGTTCTTC. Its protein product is CASSVGGSNEQFF.

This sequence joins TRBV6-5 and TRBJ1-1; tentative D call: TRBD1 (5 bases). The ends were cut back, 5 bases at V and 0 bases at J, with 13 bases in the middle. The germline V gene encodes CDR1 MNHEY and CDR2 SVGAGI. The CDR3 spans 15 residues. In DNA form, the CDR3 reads TGTGCCAGCAGTGGACATTTTATTCTGAACACTGAAGCTTTCTTT. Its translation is CASSGHFILNTEAFF.